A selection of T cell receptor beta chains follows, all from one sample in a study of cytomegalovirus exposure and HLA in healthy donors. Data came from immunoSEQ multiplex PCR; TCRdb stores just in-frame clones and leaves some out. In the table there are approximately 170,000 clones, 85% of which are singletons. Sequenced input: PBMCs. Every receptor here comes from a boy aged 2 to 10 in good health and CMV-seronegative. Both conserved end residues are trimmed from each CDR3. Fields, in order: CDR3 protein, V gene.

cdr3_aa: ASSLGQGGTDTQY
v_call: TRBV7-9

cdr3_aa: AWSVGSQPQH
v_call: TRBV30

cdr3_aa: ASSLEQFARQDFFSNYGYT
v_call: TRBV7-8

cdr3_aa: ASSLRRDMNTEAF
v_call: TRBV27

cdr3_aa: ASSFSRGPGYNEQF
v_call: TRBV19

cdr3_aa: ASSLGGLAGPEQY
v_call: TRBV7-2

cdr3_aa: ASSINRGISGNTIY
v_call: TRBV5-6

cdr3_aa: ASSLVGGPETDTQY
v_call: TRBV7-9

cdr3_aa: ASSLGGADGYT
v_call: TRBV7-2

cdr3_aa: ASSVGAQPNYGYT
v_call: TRBV9

cdr3_aa: ASSPRGRGIAADTQY
v_call: TRBV5-1

cdr3_aa: ASSLTEDTEAF
v_call: TRBV5-6

cdr3_aa: ASSYAGTGNTEAF
v_call: TRBV6-5

cdr3_aa: ASSLTRKETQY
v_call: TRBV5-1